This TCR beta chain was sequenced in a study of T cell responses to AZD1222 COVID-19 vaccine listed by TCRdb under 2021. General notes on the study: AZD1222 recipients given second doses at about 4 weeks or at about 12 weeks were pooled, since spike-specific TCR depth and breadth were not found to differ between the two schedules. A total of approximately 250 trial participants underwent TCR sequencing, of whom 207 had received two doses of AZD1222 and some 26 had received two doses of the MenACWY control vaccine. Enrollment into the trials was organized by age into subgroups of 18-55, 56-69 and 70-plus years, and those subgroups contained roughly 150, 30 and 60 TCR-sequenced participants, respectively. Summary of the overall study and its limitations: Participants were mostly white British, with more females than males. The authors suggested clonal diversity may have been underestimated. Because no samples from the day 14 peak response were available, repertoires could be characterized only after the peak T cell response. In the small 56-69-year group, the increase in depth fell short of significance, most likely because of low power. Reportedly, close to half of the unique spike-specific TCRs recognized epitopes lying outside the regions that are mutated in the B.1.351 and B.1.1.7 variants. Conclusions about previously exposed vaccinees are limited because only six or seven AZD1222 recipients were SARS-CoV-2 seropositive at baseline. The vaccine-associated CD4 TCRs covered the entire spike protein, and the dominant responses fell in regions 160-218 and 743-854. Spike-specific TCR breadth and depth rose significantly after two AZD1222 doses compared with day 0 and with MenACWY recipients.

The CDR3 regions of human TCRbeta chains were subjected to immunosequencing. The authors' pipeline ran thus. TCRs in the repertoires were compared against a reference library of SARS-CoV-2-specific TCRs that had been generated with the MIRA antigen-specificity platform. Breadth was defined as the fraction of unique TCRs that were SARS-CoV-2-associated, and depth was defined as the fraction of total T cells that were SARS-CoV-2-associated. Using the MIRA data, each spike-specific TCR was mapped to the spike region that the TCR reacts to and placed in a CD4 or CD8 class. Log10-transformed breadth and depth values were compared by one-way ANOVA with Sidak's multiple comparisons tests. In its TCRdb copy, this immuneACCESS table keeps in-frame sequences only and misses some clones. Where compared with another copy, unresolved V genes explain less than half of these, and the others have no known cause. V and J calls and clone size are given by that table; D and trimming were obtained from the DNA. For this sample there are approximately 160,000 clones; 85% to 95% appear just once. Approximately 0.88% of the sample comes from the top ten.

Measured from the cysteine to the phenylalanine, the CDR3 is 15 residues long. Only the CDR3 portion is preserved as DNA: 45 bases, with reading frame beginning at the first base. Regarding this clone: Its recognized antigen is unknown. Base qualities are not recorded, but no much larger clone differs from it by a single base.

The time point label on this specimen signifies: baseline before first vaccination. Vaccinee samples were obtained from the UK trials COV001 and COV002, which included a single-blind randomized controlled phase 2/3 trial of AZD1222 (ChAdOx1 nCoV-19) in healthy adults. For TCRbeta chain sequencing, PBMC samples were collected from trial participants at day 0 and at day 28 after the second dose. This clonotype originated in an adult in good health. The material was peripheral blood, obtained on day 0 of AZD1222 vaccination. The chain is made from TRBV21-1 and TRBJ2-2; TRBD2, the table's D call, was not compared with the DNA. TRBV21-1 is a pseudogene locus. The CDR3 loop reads CASSKVPPSPGELFF. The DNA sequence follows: TGTGCCAGCAGCAAAGTCCCTCCTAGCCCCGGGGAGCTGTTTTTT.